Following are 30 T cell receptor beta chains from one sample sequenced in a study of blood T cell repertoires in COVID-19. Assay used: immunoSEQ multiplex PCR; TCRdb lists only in-frame clones, some missing. In the table there are about 70,000 clones, 60% to 80% of which are singletons. Sequenced: peripheral blood. These receptor sequences come from a human donor in a cohort sampled during active COVID-19.

The chain couples TRBV6-5 to TRBJ1-4; 7 nucleotides match TRBD1. V lost 5 bases to trimming and J lost 3 bases; unmatched junction nucleotides: 3. There are 14 residues in the CDR3. Germline V lookup: CDR1 MNHEY, CDR2 SVGAGI. The CDR3 loop reads CASSQGGSNEKLFF. CDR3 bases: TGTGCCAGCAGTCAGGGGGGCTCTAATGAAAAACTGTTTTTT.

Points on this clone: In the same sample, other DNA sequences code for this CDR3. The gene calls are TRBV5-1 and TRBJ2-7; 7 positions agree with TRBD1. The J segment lost 6 bases and the V segment lost 0 bases, leaving 6 bases of the junction unmatched. This CDR3 is built from 14 residues. CDR1 SGHRS and CDR2 YFSETQ come from the germline V gene. CDR3 residues: CASSLGQGFGEQYF. The DNA of the CDR3 is TGCGCCAGCAGCTTGGGACAGGGTTTCGGCGAGCAGTACTTC. Together with reference TRBV5-1 and TRBJ2-7, the CDR3 gives the full variable domain: KAGVTQTPRYLIKTRGQQVTLSCSPISGHRSVSWYQQTPGQGLQFLFEYFSETQRNKGNFPGRFSGRQFSNSRSEMNVSTLELGDSALYLCASSLGQGFGEQYFGPGTRLTVT.

The chain recombines TRBV12-5 with TRBJ1-3, with D unresolved. Germline CDR1 LGHNT, CDR2 FRNRAP. This CDR3 is 16 amino acids long. V was trimmed by 3 bases and J by 0 bases, leaving 12 bases between them. CDR3 loop: CASGFLTAPSGNTIYF. As DNA, the CDR3 is TGTGCTAGTGGTTTTCTAACCGCTCCCTCTGGAAACACCATATATTTT. The full variable domain, completed using reference TRBV12-5 and TRBJ1-3, is DARVTQTPRHKVTEMGQEVTMRCQPILGHNTVFWYRQTMMQGLELLAYFRNRAPLDDSGMPKDRFSAEMPDATLATLKIQPSEPRDSAVYFCASGFLTAPSGNTIYFGEGSWLTVV.

The J gene is TRBJ1-5, the V gene TRBV19; 7 bases are shared with TRBD1. CDR1 and CDR2 (germline): LNHDA, SQIVND (reference sequence). The CDR3 is made up of 15 amino acids. The V and J ends lost 6 bases and 2 bases, in that order; junction bases with no gene match: 7. The CDR3 sequence: CASRIQGRGNQPQHF. Written as DNA, the CDR3 is TGTGCCAGTAGGATACAGGGGCGCGGCAATCAGCCCCAGCATTTT.

In this sample, this clone turned up many times. The chain carries TRBV4-1 and TRBJ1-5, with D possibly being TRBD1 (6 bases). CDR1 MGHRA and CDR2 YSYEKL come from the germline V gene. Trimming removed 2 bases from V and 7 bases from J, with 12 bases in between. The CDR3 runs 14 residues. The CDR3 reads CASSQRQQGQPQHF. The CDR3 DNA is TGCGCCAGCAGCCAACGACAGCAGGGGCAGCCCCAGCATTTT.

The V call is TRBV9, the J call TRBJ2-1; the match to TRBD2 covers 8 bases. The CDR3 is made up of 16 amino acids. The V gene's germline CDR1 is SGDLS and CDR2 YYNGEE. The junction had 7 bases not matched to a gene; V was cut back by 0 bases and J by 5 bases. In DNA form, the CDR3 reads TGTGCCAGCAGCGTAGGATCGGGGGGGGCCGACAATGAGCAGTTCTTC. It encodes CASSVGSGGADNEQFF.

This clone turned up a few times. This chain connects TRBV6-5 to TRBJ2-7; maybe TRBD1 (6 bases). This CDR3 comprises 14 residues. Germline lookup yields CDR1 MNHEY and CDR2 SVGAGI. V was shortened by 8 bases and J by 2 bases, with 16 bases between the two germline ends. The CDR3 region is CASHGTGTTYEQYF. In DNA form, the CDR3 reads TGTGCCAGCCACGGAACCGGGACAACCTACGAGCAGTACTTC.

The V call is TRBV5-1, the J call TRBJ1-2; D is uncertain. This CDR3 has 18 residues. Trimming cost V 0 bases and J 1 base, with 19 bases left between them. CDR1 and CDR2 (germline): SGHRS, YFSETQ. CDR3 coding DNA: TGCGCCAGCAGCTTGGAGGCACCCCTGGTCGGGTATAACTATGGCTACACCTTC. Encoded protein: CASSLEAPLVGYNYGYTF.

This clone has just one count. At one end the junction does not follow the germline gene, possibly because of a read error. The J gene is TRBJ1-2, the V gene TRBV9; 7 bases match TRBD1. The CDR3 totals 14 residues. Germline V gene sequence: CDR1 SGDLS, CDR2 YYNGEE. The CDR3 sequence is CASSVTTQGQPYHF. The CDR3 nucleotides are TGTGCCAGCAGCGTGACGACCCAGGGACAGCCCTACCACTTC.

The chain carries TRBV6-2 or TRBV6-3 and TRBJ2-7; TRBD1 aligns across 7 bases. The CDR3 is 15 amino acids. V lost 6 bases, J lost 0 bases, and 8 bases stayed unmatched. Per the germline V gene, CDR1 is MNHEY and CDR2 is SVGEGT. The DNA of the CDR3 is TGTGCCAGCAGCCCGGGGACAGCCCTCTCCTACGAGCAGTACTTC. Its translation: CASSPGTALSYEQYF.

This clone appeared a single time. The chain is built from TRBV28 and TRBJ2-7, with TRBD2 matching 7 bases. The CDR3 is made up of 13 amino acids. Germline-derived CDR1 and CDR2 are MDHEN and SYDVKM. The ends lost 8 bases at V and 13 bases at J; junction bases unmatched: 17. The CDR3 here is CASRAPERGRSYF. The CDR3 region has the DNA TGTGCCAGCCGGGCTCCGGAGCGGGGTCGGAGTTACTTC.

The chain uses TRBV20-1 and TRBJ1-1, with D hard to call. Trimming cost V 3 bases and J 2 bases, with 22 bases left between them. Per the germline V gene, CDR1 is DFQATT and CDR2 is SNEGSKA (reference sequence). The length of the CDR3 is 17 residues. CDR3 in DNA: TGCAGTGCTAGTTTATTGATGGCAGGCCATTCCAACACTGAAGCTTTCTTT. Amino acids: CSASLLMAGHSNTEAFF.

The V gene is TRBV3-1 (or the pseudogene TRBV3-2), the J gene TRBJ2-5, with a weak D call TRBD2 (5 bases). Germline V gives CDR1 LGHDT, CDR2 YNNKEL (reference sequence). This CDR3 is 13 amino acids long. The germline V and J ends were trimmed by 4 bases and 3 bases, with 9 bases remaining between them. CDR3 sequence (DNA): TGTGCCAGCAGCCCACCCGGGGAAGAGACCCAGTACTTC. This codes for CASSPPGEETQYF.

The gene calls are TRBV10-3 and TRBJ2-5, with 9 nucleotides matching TRBD2. CDR1 is ENHRY and CDR2 is SYGVKD in the germline V gene. The CDR3 length is 15 residues. Trimming removed 6 bases from V and 5 bases from J; junction bases left unmatched: 10. CDR3 sequence (DNA): TGTGCCATCAGCGGGATAGCGGGGGCCGGGGAGACCCAGTACTTC. Residues: CAISGIAGAGETQYF.

A few counts support this clone. This rearrangement joins TRBV6-5 to TRBJ1-1, with 8 positions matching TRBD1. This CDR3 contains 14 residues. CDR1 is MNHEY and CDR2 is SVGAGI in the germline V gene. With 6 bases clipped from V and 5 bases from J, the junction kept 8 bases outside the gene matches. The CDR3: CASSHDRGGTEAFF. CDR3 coding DNA: TGTGCCAGCAGCCACGACAGGGGCGGAACTGAAGCTTTCTTT.

Only a few counts were recorded for this clone. V and J are TRBV2 and TRBJ1-6, with 7 bases identical to TRBD1. V trimming: 5 bases; J trimming: 8 bases; junction bases outside the gene matches: 9. The CDR3 loop spans 15 amino acids. Looked up from germline, CDR1 is SNHLY and CDR2 is FYNNEI. CDR3 protein: CASSPRQGTDSPLHF. The CDR3 DNA follows: TGTGCCAGCAGTCCTCGACAGGGAACGGATTCACCCCTCCACTTT.

The chain couples TRBV9 to TRBJ2-1; D unresolved. Trimming shortened V by 1 base and J by 7 bases, and 9 bases separated the two germline ends. Germline-derived CDR1 and CDR2 are SGDLS and YYNGEE. The length of the CDR3 is 13 residues. The CDR3 bases are TGTGCCAGCAGCGTAACTGATTCGAATGAGCAGTTCTTC. Protein: CASSVTDSNEQFF.

This clone was seen a few times. This rearrangement joins TRBV20-1 to TRBJ1-1; TRBD1 agrees at 11 bases. Germline trimming cut 5 bases from V and 5 bases from J; bases unmatched to any gene: 10. Germline loops: CDR1 DFQATT, CDR2 SNEGSKA (reference sequence). CDR3 length: 15 residues. CDR3 nucleotides: TGCAGTGCTGGTGGTCGGACAGGGGGCGATACTGAAGCTTTCTTT. Translating it yields CSAGGRTGGDTEAFF.

This chain connects TRBV6-2 or TRBV6-3 to TRBJ2-3; no firm D call. Germline-derived CDR1 and CDR2 are MNHEY and SVGEGT. V gave up 2 bases and J gave up 0 bases, with 9 bases separating them. This CDR3 is built from 15 residues. The CDR3 DNA sequence: TGTGCCAGCAGTTACATTTTGGCCAGCACAGATACGCAGTATTTT. Translated: CASSYILASTDTQYF.

The chain is built from TRBV5-1 and TRBJ2-3, with 10 bases matching TRBD2. The V gene end was trimmed by 0 bases and the J gene end by 3 bases; junction bases not matched to a gene: 4. The CDR3 runs to 16 residues. Germline lookup yields CDR1 SGHRS and CDR2 YFSETQ. CDR3 DNA: TGCGCCAGCAGCTTGGTCGGACTAGCGGAAACAGATACGCAGTATTTT. It encodes CASSLVGLAETDTQYF.

The J gene is TRBJ2-7, the V gene TRBV13; 7 nucleotides agree with TRBD1. The germline gives CDR1 PRHDT, CDR2 FYEKMQ (reference sequence). The CDR3 covers 15 residues. Losses at the gene ends were 0 bases for V and 4 bases for J; bases not matched to a gene: 6. CDR3 amino acids: CASSLGSQGLYEQYF. The CDR3 DNA reads as TGTGCCAGCAGCTTAGGTTCACAGGGGTTGTACGAGCAGTACTTC.

The count of this clone is one. The chain's CDR3 is CAWRVGYEQYF. The CDR3 DNA follows: TGTGCCTGGAGGGTCGGCTACGAGCAGTACTTC. The V gene is TRBV30, the J gene TRBJ2-7; D remains unclear. Trimming took 3 bases from V and 3 from J, leaving 6 bases between them. Germline assignment: CDR1 GTSNPN and CDR2 SVGIG (reference sequence). CDR3 length: 11 residues.

The rearrangement uses TRBV7-2 and TRBJ2-7, with 7 bases fitting TRBD1. V dropped 2 bases and J dropped 3; count of bases not matched to a gene: 13. Germline-derived CDR1 and CDR2 are SGHTA and FQGNSA. CDR3 length: 17 residues. The CDR3 protein is CASSLRGHRGIVYEQYF. CDR3 nucleotides: TGTGCCAGCAGCTTACGAGGGCACAGGGGAATCGTCTACGAGCAGTACTTC.

The V gene is TRBV5-1, the J gene TRBJ2-1; maybe TRBD2 (6 bases). Germline V gene data show CDR1 as SGHRS and CDR2 as YFSETQ. V gave up 3 bases and J gave up 0 bases, with 13 bases separating them. The CDR3 is 16 residues long. The CDR3 region has the DNA TGCGCCAGCAGCTACGGGACTGTTAGCTCCTACAATGAGCAGTTCTTC. This gives the protein CASSYGTVSSYNEQFF.

The chain is built from TRBV15 and TRBJ2-3; TRBD2 agrees at 16 bases. This CDR3 spans 19 amino acids. Germline CDR1 reads LNHNV; CDR2 reads YYDKDF (reference sequence). V was pared by 4 bases and J by 5 bases, with 12 bases of the junction left unmatched. The CDR3 coding sequence is TGTGCCACCAGCATCCCCTTGGGACTAGCGGGGGGGCGAGAAGATACGCAGTATTTT. Translated: CATSIPLGLAGGREDTQYF.

CDR3 DNA: TGTGCCAGCAGCTTAGAGCGGGGGGCGGGCTACACCTTC. Protein sequence: CASSLERGAGYTF. The J gene is TRBJ1-2, the V gene TRBV11-2; D perhaps matches TRBD1 (6 bases). Germline V gives CDR1 SGHAT, CDR2 FQNNGV. This CDR3 spans 13 amino acids. V dropped 0 bases and J dropped 8 bases, with 10 bases sitting between them.

This clone was counted once. The chain links TRBV30 to TRBJ1-5, with 9 bases aligning to TRBD1. In germline, CDR1 is GTSNPN, CDR2 SVGIG (reference sequence). The CDR3 length is 15 residues. With V trimmed by 1 base and J by 6 bases, 7 bases remained unmatched. The CDR3 region has the DNA TGTGCCTGGAGTGAAACAGGGGGCTCGGGTCAGCCCCAGCATTTT. Translation: CAWSETGGSGQPQHF.

The chain has TRBV5-5 and TRBJ1-1, with 8 bases aligning to TRBD1. The CDR3 length is 16 residues. Germline values: CDR1 SGHKS, CDR2 YYEKEE (reference sequence). J gave up 3 bases and V 6 bases, and 13 bases lay outside the gene matches. The CDR3 loop is CASIRSAGGADTEAFF. The CDR3 nucleotides read TGTGCCAGCATCCGTAGCGCAGGGGGCGCGGACACTGAAGCTTTCTTT. The complete variable domain, with remaining parts taken from reference TRBV5-5 and TRBJ1-1, reads DAGVTQSPTHLIKTRGQQVTLRCSPISGHKSVSWYQQVLGQGPQFIFQYYEKEERGRGNFPDRFSARQFPNYSSELNVNALLLGDSALYLCASIRSAGGADTEAFFGQGTRLTVV.

There are a few counts of this clone. One junction end disagrees with the germline gene, perhaps due to a read error. V gene TRBV7-9 combines with J gene TRBJ1-6; 7 nucleotides align to TRBD1. The CDR3 runs to 14 residues. Germline lookup yields CDR1 SEHNR and CDR2 FQNEAQ (reference sequence). This chain's CDR3 is CASSRDSDNSPLHF. For the CDR3, the DNA is TGTGCCAGCAGCCGGGACAGTGATAATTCGCCCCTCCACTTT. Together with reference TRBV7-9 and TRBJ1-6, the CDR3 gives the full variable domain: DTGVSQNPRHKITKRGQNVTFRCDPISEHNRLYWYRQTLGQGPEFLTYFQNEAQLEKSRLLSDRFSAERPKGSFSTLEIQRTEQGDSAMYLCASSRDSDNSPLHFGNGTRLTVT.

V and J are TRBV7-2 and TRBJ2-1, with D possibly TRBD2 on 5 matching bases. CDR1 and CDR2 (germline): SGHTA, FQGNSA. V gave up 5 bases and J gave up 7 bases, with 18 bases separating them. There are 15 residues in the CDR3. The CDR3: CASSASRGRENEQFF. The CDR3 nucleotides are TGTGCCAGCAGCGCCAGTCGGGGTCGGGAAAATGAGCAGTTCTTC.